Relative to its sample, the clone carrying this T cell receptor (beta chain) is medium-sized (0.01 to 0.1%). Its antigen is undetermined. These data come from a study of T cell clonotyping in hematopoietic cell transplantation. General study results and limits: Broader posttransplant TCR repertoire diversity was predicted by graft donor and pretransplant recipient Inverse Simpson Index values.

V lost 5 bases and J lost 1; bases outside the gene matches: 7. This CDR3 is built from 16 residues. Per the germline V gene, CDR1 is MNHNY and CDR2 is SVGAGI (reference sequence). TCRdb's copy holds only in-frame clones and misses some; the assay was immunoSEQ multiplex PCR. Altogether 25,000 to 30,000 clones are present, around three quarters being singletons, with the ten largest covering under 8%. Specified time point: recipient sample about 28 days before transplant, after cytoreduction. Sequenced here: peripheral blood mononuclear cells, sampled before stem cell transplant. The rearrangement links TRBV6-6 to TRBJ2-5, with TRBD1 matching over 10 bases. The receptor was isolated from a woman aged 25-40 years with chronic myeloid leukemia. Some clones in this sample may be carry-over from other donors' samples. CDR3 coding DNA: TGTGCCAGCAGTACGGGGGACAGGGGCCTCCAAGAGACCCAGTACTTC. Translation: CASSTGDRGLQETQYF.